This T cell receptor (beta chain) is from a study of T cell clonotyping in hematopoietic cell transplantation. The assay was immunoSEQ multiplex PCR, and TCRdb's table has in-frame clones only and misses some. The repertoire holds more than 9,500 clones, with approximately 68% as singletons. This CDR3 comprises 14 residues. The V gene's germline CDR1 is GTSNPN and CDR2 SVGIG (reference sequence). V gave up 3 bases and J gave up 1 base, with 12 bases separating them. As concerns this clone: Its specificity is unknown.

Whole-study results and caveats: At the given depth, recipient repertoires were over 95% de novo clonotypes.

The sample consisted of peripheral blood mononuclear cells, taken 180 days after allogeneic stem cell transplant. The receptor's source is a male patient aged 60-69 years who had an allogeneic stem cell transplant from an unrelated donor, so the T cells may come from the graft donor. Some clones in this sample may be carry-over from other donors' samples. The chain combines TRBV30 with TRBJ1-1; D gene uncertain. The CDR3 spells CAWRVDGRNTEAFF. For the CDR3, the DNA is TGTGCCTGGAGGGTTGACGGAAGGAACACTGAAGCTTTCTTT.